This T cell receptor (beta chain) derives from a study of cytomegalovirus exposure and HLA in healthy donors. Study conclusions and caveats: Later work associated roughly 17,000 TCR beta sequences with HLA alleles at 0.05 false discovery rate. Donors belonging to an Asian-associated ancestry cluster reportedly showed fewer N-insertions in productive TCRs than the approximately 690-donor mean, according to what a later analysis found.

CDR3 length: 14 residues. From germline, CDR1 is MNHNS and CDR2 SASEGT. Primers for the PCR totalled 60 Vbeta and 13 Jbeta. Sequenced by immunoSEQ multiplex PCR; TCRdb stores in-frame clones only, minus some. In the table there are roughly 150,000 clones, 75% to 90% of which are singletons. This clone occurred once. Its antigen is unidentified. Sequenced input: PBMCs. This sequence originates from a male donor in good health and CMV-seronegative. The J gene is TRBJ2-5, the V gene TRBV6-1; TRBD1 aligns across 7 bases. The J call may not be correct, given that the DNA end is closer to TRBJ2-7. The CDR3 DNA sequence: TGTGCCAGCAGCTCAAGGCAGGGGGCCTACGAGCAGTACTTC. Protein sequence: CASSSRQGAYEQYF.